These T cell receptor beta chains were read from a single sample in a study of blood T cell repertoires in COVID-19. Profiling relied on immunoSEQ multiplex PCR, and the TCRdb table lists in-frame clones only, not all of them. The table has fewer than 60,000 clones, about 81% seen once. The sequenced sample consisted of peripheral blood. Receptor source: a man aged 55 to 70 with COVID-19, enrolled during active disease. Each CDR3 is given with its conserved first and last residue. Each record gives: D gene, J gene, V gene, clone size, CDR3 DNA, CDR3 protein. D genes are given only for firm matches. Only part of the rows carry a size: once, few, many, or a class if the clone is expanded.

>TRBD2|TRBJ2-7|TRBV5-1|few
TGCGCCAGCAGCTTGGGACTAGCGAACGAGCAGTACTTC
CASSLGLANEQYF
>.|TRBJ2-3|TRBV7-2|.
TGTGCCAGCAGCTTAGCGCGGGGTTCGGTGGATACGCAGTATTTT
CASSLARGSVDTQYF
>TRBD1|TRBJ2-7|TRBV6-5|.
TGTGCCAGCAGCGCTCGGACAGGGGGCTCCTACGAGCAGTACTTC
CASSARTGGSYEQYF
>.|TRBJ2-2|TRBV10-3|.
TGTGCCACGCGACAGGACGCCGGGGAGCTGTTTTTT
CATRQDAGELFF
>.|TRBJ2-7|TRBV5-3|.
TGTGCCAGAAGCTCCAGTTCCGAGCAGTACTTC
CARSSSSEQYF
>.|TRBJ1-1|TRBV19|once
TGTGCCAGTAGTCCCAGGACGGGGGGGGTTGGAATGAACACTGAAGCTTTCTTT
CASSPRTGGVGMNTEAFF
>TRBD2|TRBJ2-2|TRBV5-1|.
TGCGCCAGCAGCTTGGAAGCGGGAGCCACCGGGGAGCTGTTTTTT
CASSLEAGATGELFF
>.|TRBJ1-2|TRBV18|.
TGTGCCAGCTCACCAGTGGGCGAGGGTAACTATGGCTACACCTTC
CASSPVGEGNYGYTF
>.|TRBJ2-7|TRBV12-3/TRBV12-4|.
TGTGCCAGCAGGAGACAGGACTACGAGCAGTACTTC
CASRRQDYEQYF
>.|TRBJ1-5|TRBV6-2/TRBV6-3|.
TGTGCCAGCAGTTATACAGTAAGCAATCAGCCCCAGCATTTT
CASSYTVSNQPQHF
>.|TRBJ1-4|TRBV14|.
TGTGCCAGCAGCCAAGGTCTCAGACTTAATGAAAAACTGTTTTTT
CASSQGLRLNEKLFF
>TRBD2|TRBJ2-1|TRBV20-1|.
TGCAGTGCTCGAGCGGGAGTTGAGCAGTTCTTC
CSARAGVEQFF
>TRBD1|TRBJ2-7|TRBV18|.
TGTGCCAGCTCACCAGGACAGGGTGGTTCCTACGAGCAGTACTTC
CASSPGQGGSYEQYF
>TRBD1|TRBJ2-3|TRBV9|.
TGTGCCAGCAGCGTAGGGCAGGGGGTGATAGATACGCAGTATTTT
CASSVGQGVIDTQYF